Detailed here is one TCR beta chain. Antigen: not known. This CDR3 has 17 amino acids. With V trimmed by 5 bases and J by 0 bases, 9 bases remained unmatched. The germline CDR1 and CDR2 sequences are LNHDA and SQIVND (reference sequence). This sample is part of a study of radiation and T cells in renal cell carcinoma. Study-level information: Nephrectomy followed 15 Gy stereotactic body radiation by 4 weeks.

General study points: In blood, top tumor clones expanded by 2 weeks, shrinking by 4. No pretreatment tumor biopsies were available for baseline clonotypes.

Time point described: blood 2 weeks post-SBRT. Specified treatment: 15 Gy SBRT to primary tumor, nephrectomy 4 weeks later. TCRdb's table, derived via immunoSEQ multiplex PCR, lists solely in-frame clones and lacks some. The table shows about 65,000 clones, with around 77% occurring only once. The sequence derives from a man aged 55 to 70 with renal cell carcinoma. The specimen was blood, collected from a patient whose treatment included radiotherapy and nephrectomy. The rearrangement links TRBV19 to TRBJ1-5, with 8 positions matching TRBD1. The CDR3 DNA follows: TGTGCCAGTAGTCAACATCCTGACAGGGGTAGCAATCAGCCCCAGCATTTT. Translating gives CASSQHPDRGSNQPQHF.